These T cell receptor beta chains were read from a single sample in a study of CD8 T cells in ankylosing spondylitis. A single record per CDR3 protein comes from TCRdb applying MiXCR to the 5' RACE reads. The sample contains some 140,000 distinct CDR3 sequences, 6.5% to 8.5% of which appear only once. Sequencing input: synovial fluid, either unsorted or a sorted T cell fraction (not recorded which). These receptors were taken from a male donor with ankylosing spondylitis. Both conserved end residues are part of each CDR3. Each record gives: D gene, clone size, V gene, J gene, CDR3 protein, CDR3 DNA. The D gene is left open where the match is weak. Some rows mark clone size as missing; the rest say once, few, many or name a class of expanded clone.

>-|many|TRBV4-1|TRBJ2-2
CASSGGATGELFF
TGCGCCAGCAGCGGGGGGGCCACCGGGGAGCTGTTTTTT
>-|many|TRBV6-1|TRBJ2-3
CASSPETDRSTDTQYF
TGTGCCAGCAGCCCAGAAACAGACAGGAGCACAGATACGCAGTATTTT
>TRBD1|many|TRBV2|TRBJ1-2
CASSGQGANYGYTF
TGTGCCAGCAGTGGACAGGGGGCTAACTATGGCTACACCTTC
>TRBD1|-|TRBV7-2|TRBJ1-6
CASSLVSGQGAPPLHF
TGTGCCAGCAGCTTAGTTTCCGGACAGGGGGCTCCACCCCTCCACTTT
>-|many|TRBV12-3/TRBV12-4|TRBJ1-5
CASSLRAQKGNQPQHF
TGTGCCAGCAGTCTGAGGGCCCAGAAAGGAAATCAGCCCCAGCATTTT
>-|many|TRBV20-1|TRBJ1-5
CSARPDWGALRGNQPQHF
TGCAGTGCTAGACCAGATTGGGGGGCATTGCGGGGCAATCAGCCCCAGCATTTT
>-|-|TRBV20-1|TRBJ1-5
CSARAGSKDQPQHF
TGCAGTGCTAGAGCAGGGAGTAAAGATCAGCCCCAGCATTTT
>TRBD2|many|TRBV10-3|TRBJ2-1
CAIRGLAGALGEQFF
TGTGCCATCAGGGGACTAGCGGGAGCCCTGGGTGAGCAGTTCTTC
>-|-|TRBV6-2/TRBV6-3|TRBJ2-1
CASSIGGSSRNNEQFF
TGTGCCAGCAGTATTGGGGGCTCAAGCCGAAACAATGAGCAGTTCTTC
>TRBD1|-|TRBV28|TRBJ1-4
CATWDRGKEKLFF
TGTGCCACCTGGGACAGGGGGAAGGAAAAACTGTTTTTT
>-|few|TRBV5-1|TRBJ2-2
CASTDENTGELFF
TGCGCCAGCACGGACGAGAACACCGGGGAGCTGTTTTTT
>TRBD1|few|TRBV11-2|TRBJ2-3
CASSPRTGKITDTQYF
TGTGCCAGCAGCCCCCGGACAGGGAAGATCACAGATACGCAGTATTTT
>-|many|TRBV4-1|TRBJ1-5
CASSQGGQSYQPQHF
TGCGCCAGCAGCCAAGGAGGGCAGAGTTATCAGCCCCAGCATTTT
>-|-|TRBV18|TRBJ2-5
CASSPPAGETQYF
TGTGCCAGCTCACCACCGGCTGGGGAGACCCAGTACTTC
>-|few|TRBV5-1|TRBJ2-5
CASSLAVGEETQYF
TGCGCCAGCAGCTTGGCCGTAGGGGAAGAGACCCAGTACTTC
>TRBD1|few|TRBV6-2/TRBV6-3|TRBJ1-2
CASSYRRGQGTYGYTF
TGTGCCAGCAGTTACCGAAGGGGACAGGGAACCTATGGCTACACCTTC
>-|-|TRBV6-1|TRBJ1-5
CASSEAQYNQPQHF
TGTGCCAGCAGTGAAGCACAGTACAATCAGCCCCAGCATTTT